The 18 T cell receptor beta chains given below trace back to one sample, sequenced in a study of blood T cell repertoires in COVID-19. The table came from immunoSEQ multiplex PCR; TCRdb's copy has only in-frame clones and leaves some out. The sample includes about 80,000 clones, approximately 82% of them seen just once. The material sequenced was peripheral blood. The receptors originated from a woman between 65 and 79 years old with acute or convalescent COVID-19.

This chain uses TRBV19 with TRBJ1-1; D remains unclear. Germline CDR1 is LNHDA and CDR2 is SQIVND (reference sequence). This CDR3 is 14 amino acids long. V was pared by 7 bases and J by 0 bases, with 12 bases between. CDR3 sequence (DNA): TGTGCCAGTAATCAGGCAAACCTGAACACTGAAGCTTTCTTT. Residues: CASNQANLNTEAFF.

V usage is TRBV27 and J usage is TRBJ2-2; 10 bases match TRBD2. With V trimmed by 1 base and J by 7 bases, 6 bases remained unmatched. The V gene's germline CDR1 is MNHEY and CDR2 SMNVEV (reference sequence). This CDR3 is built from 16 residues. The CDR3 DNA reads as TGTGCCAGCAGTTTATGGCTAGCGGGAGTTAACGGGGAGCTGTTTTTT. It translates to CASSLWLAGVNGELFF.

V gene TRBV2 combines with J gene TRBJ2-5; 10 bases agree with TRBD1. Per germline, CDR1 SNHLY and CDR2 FYNNEI. The ends lost 11 bases at V and 5 bases at J; junction bases unmatched: 8. The CDR3 sequence is 13 residues long. The CDR3 coding sequence is TGTGCCGTCGACAGGGGGCGCAGGGAGACCCAGTACTTC. Translated, it gives CAVDRGRRETQYF.

V gene TRBV4-1 combines with J gene TRBJ1-6, with TRBD1 as a possible D gene (6 bases). Germline CDR1 MGHRA, CDR2 YSYEKL. The CDR3 length is 15 residues. V was cut by 1 base and J by 15 bases, with 19 bases left in between. Here the CDR3 reads CASSQVTGRFNDLHF. Here the CDR3 DNA reads TGCGCCAGCAGCCAAGTGACAGGTCGTTTTAATGACCTCCACTTT.

The chain has TRBV2 and TRBJ1-2; 11 bases fit TRBD1. Germline CDR1 SNHLY, CDR2 FYNNEI. CDR3 length: 15 amino acids. J lost 5 bases, V lost 6 bases, and 8 bases had no gene match. In DNA form, the CDR3 reads TGTGCCAGCAGGAATGGACAGGGGGCATGGTATGGCTACACCTTC. Translated, it gives CASRNGQGAWYGYTF.

The chain carries TRBV5-1 and TRBJ2-7; D perhaps matches TRBD2 (5 bases). The germline V gene has CDR1 SGHRS and CDR2 YFSETQ. The V end was cut by 0 bases, the J end by 1 base, with 11 bases between. The CDR3 spans 15 residues. In nucleotides, the CDR3 is TGCGCCAGCAGCTTGGGGAGGCCGGAATCCTACGAGCAGTACTTC. Protein product: CASSLGRPESYEQYF.

This chain links TRBV2 with TRBJ1-6, with D unclear. Trimming stripped 6 bases from V and 0 bases from J, with 15 bases between. Germline V CDR1 and CDR2: SNHLY, FYNNEI. The CDR3 has 17 amino acids. The CDR3 region is CASRGRSGSSYNSPLHF. CDR3 sequence (DNA): TGTGCCAGCAGAGGGCGATCGGGGAGCTCCTATAATTCACCCCTCCACTTT.

This chain uses TRBV5-1 with TRBJ2-4, with D possibly TRBD1 on 6 matching bases. Germline V gives CDR1 SGHRS, CDR2 YFSETQ. The length of the CDR3 is 12 residues. Trimming took off 1 base at V and 8 bases at J, with 7 bases between the two ends. CDR3 loop: CASSLPGDIQYF. Written as DNA, the CDR3 is TGCGCCAGCAGCTTGCCAGGGGACATTCAGTACTTC.

This chain uses TRBV3-1 (or the pseudogene TRBV3-2) with TRBJ2-7, with D maybe TRBD1 (6 bases). The germline V gene encodes CDR1 LGHDT and CDR2 YNNKEL (reference sequence). This CDR3 contains 13 residues. V lost 5 bases, J lost 2 bases, and 10 bases lay in between. CDR3 sequence (DNA): TGTGCCAGCAGCAGGGGGATCACCTACGAGCAGTACTTC. It is translated as CASSRGITYEQYF.

The gene calls are TRBV5-1 and TRBJ2-1; TRBD2 might be the D (6 bases). Looked up from germline, CDR1 is SGHRS and CDR2 is YFSETQ. Between the trimmed V and J ends, which lost 4 bases and 6 bases, there was a span of 23 bases. This CDR3 is built from 17 residues. The CDR3 loop reads CASSPLAGTSIFNEQFF. CDR3 DNA sequence: TGCGCCAGCAGCCCCCTCGCCGGGACTTCGATCTTCAATGAGCAGTTCTTC.

This rearrangement joins TRBV7-2 to TRBJ1-2, with a tentative D call TRBD1 (5 bases). The CDR3 runs 19 residues. CDR1 SGHTA and CDR2 FQGNSA come from the germline V gene. The ends were cut back, 1 base at V and 1 base at J, with 22 bases in the middle. CDR3 amino acids: CASSLGVGVSTGHNYGYTF. CDR3 bases: TGTGCCAGCAGCTTAGGAGTAGGGGTGTCGACGGGCCATAACTATGGCTACACCTTC.

The chain has TRBV5-1 and TRBJ2-1, with 12 bases lining up with TRBD2. The germline V gene encodes CDR1 SGHRS and CDR2 YFSETQ. With V trimmed by 3 bases and J by 8 bases, 9 bases remained unmatched. The CDR3 extends over 16 amino acids. CDR3 nucleotides: TGCGCCAGCAGCTCATTACTAGCGGGAGGAGCACATGAGCAGTTCTTC. Translation: CASSSLLAGGAHEQFF.

This chain joins TRBV27 and TRBJ2-2; D is perhaps TRBD1 (6 bases). Germline V lookup: CDR1 MNHEY, CDR2 SMNVEV (reference sequence). V lost 4 bases to trimming and J lost 8 bases, with 14 bases between them. The CDR3 covers 14 residues. The CDR3 coding sequence is TGTGCCAGCAGTTCACTACCCGGGACAGGGGAGCTGTTTTTT. This gives the protein CASSSLPGTGELFF.

V gene TRBV28 combines with J gene TRBJ2-7, with unresolved D. V gave up 4 bases and J gave up 2 bases, with 9 bases separating them. CDR3 length equals 13 residues. CDR1 and CDR2 (germline): MDHEN, SYDVKM. In nucleotides, the CDR3 is TGTGCCAGCAGTTCTGTACTCACCTACGAGCAGTACTTC. Residues: CASSSVLTYEQYF.

The chain links TRBV19 to TRBJ1-1; 9 nucleotides agree with TRBD1. Germline assignment: CDR1 LNHDA and CDR2 SQIVND (reference sequence). CDR3 length: 13 amino acids. The J segment lost 3 bases and the V segment lost 9 bases, leaving 5 bases of the junction unmatched. DNA of the CDR3: TGTGCCAGCTCCCGACAGGGGGACACTGAAGCTTTCTTT. Protein sequence: CASSRQGDTEAFF.

This clone was observed a single time. The chain joins TRBV2 to TRBJ2-2; maybe TRBD1 (6 bases). Looked up from germline, CDR1 is SNHLY and CDR2 is FYNNEI. This CDR3 is built from 13 residues. V was trimmed by 6 bases and J by 7 bases, leaving 12 bases between them. CDR3 sequence: CASRTQGYGELFF. The CDR3 DNA follows: TGTGCCAGCAGGACACAGGGCTACGGGGAGCTGTTTTTT.

This clone was counted once. The chain combines TRBV5-1 with TRBJ1-3, with 8 bases matching TRBD1. The CDR3 is 19 amino acids. The ends lost 0 bases at V and 4 bases at J; junction bases unmatched: 15. Germline CDR1 is SGHRS and CDR2 is YFSETQ. CDR3 in amino acids: CASSLGLAGGAEAGNTIYF. Here the CDR3 DNA reads TGCGCCAGCAGCTTGGGATTGGCAGGGGGCGCCGAAGCCGGAAACACCATATATTTT.

The chain employs TRBV7-9 and TRBJ2-1; TRBD2 matches at 10 bases. V shed 3 bases, J shed 7 bases, and the junction held 6 bases outside the gene matches. The length of the CDR3 is 15 residues. Per the germline V gene, CDR1 is SEHNR and CDR2 is FQNEAQ (reference sequence). CDR3 amino acids: CASSLRLAGANEQFF. The DNA of the CDR3 is TGTGCCAGCAGCTTGCGGCTAGCGGGAGCGAATGAGCAGTTCTTC.